The T cell receptor (beta chain) described here comes from a study of T cell responses to AZD1222 COVID-19 vaccine. Clones were sequenced by immunoSEQ multiplex PCR, and TCRdb holds only the in-frame ones, with some missing. The sample consists of some 170,000 clones, more than 85% of them appearing once. Notes on this clone: Its specificity is not known.

V lost 1 base to trimming and J lost 6 bases; unmatched junction nucleotides: 9. Germline V CDR1 and CDR2: MGHDK, SYGVNS. The CDR3 runs 17 residues. General observations from the study: Spike-specific TCRs gained breadth and depth after people received two AZD1222 doses. Vaccine-related CD4 TCRs covered spike, predominating at 160-218 and 743-854.

The input for sequencing was peripheral blood, taken 28 days after the second AZD1222 dose. The origin of this receptor is an adult who received the AZD1222 COVID-19 vaccine. The chain joins TRBV25-1 to TRBJ1-5, with 10 nucleotides matching TRBD1. CDR3 amino acids: CASSELRTGGIGQPQHF. As DNA, the CDR3 is TGTGCCAGCAGTGAATTGCGGACAGGGGGTATAGGTCAGCCCCAGCATTTT.